Each of the 13 T cell receptor beta chains below was sequenced from the same sample in a study of T cells in Graves' hyperthyroidism and ophthalmopathy. TCR beta CDR3 sequences were amplified from RNA transcripts. First-round RT-PCR targeting the TCR CDR3 was performed with the HTBI primer set. TCRdb independently ran MiXCR on the multiplex PCR reads; one entry per CDR3 protein. The table shows some 350,000 distinct CDR3 sequences, with about 15% occurring only once. Sequenced sample: blood. These receptors all stem from a woman aged 55-70 years with Graves' ophthalmopathy.

The J gene is TRBJ2-7, the V gene TRBV7-7, with 7 bases identical to TRBD1. The ends lost 2 bases at V and 4 bases at J; junction bases unmatched: 2. The CDR3 extends over 13 amino acids. The V gene's germline CDR1 is SSHAT and CDR2 FNYEAQ (reference sequence). The CDR3 nucleotides read TGTGCCAGCAGCTTATCCAGGGGGTACGAGCAGTACTTC. Translating gives CASSLSRGYEQYF.

This clonotype was observed a handful of times. The chain uses TRBV6-6 and TRBJ1-5; D unclear. Germline V gene lookup returns CDR1 MNHNY and CDR2 SVGAGI (reference sequence). CDR3 length: 17 residues. Trimming took 0 bases from V and 2 from J, leaving 14 bases between them. The CDR3 here is CASSYSTTAGGNQPQHF. The CDR3 DNA is TGTGCCAGCAGTTACTCAACCACGGCAGGAGGCAATCAGCCCCAGCATTTT.

V gene TRBV15 combines with J gene TRBJ2-1; 13 bases align to TRBD2. Trimming removed 4 bases from V and 4 bases from J; junction bases left unmatched: 10. CDR1 and CDR2 (germline): LNHNV, YYDKDF (reference sequence). The CDR3 has 18 residues. DNA for the CDR3: TGTGCCACCAGCACACCCCAGGGACTAGCGGGACGGTACAATGAGCAGTTCTTC. It is translated as CATSTPQGLAGRYNEQFF.

The chain joins TRBV3-1 to TRBJ2-1; weak D call: TRBD2 (6 bases). The germline gives CDR1 LGHDT, CDR2 YNNKEL (reference sequence). Trimming shortened V by 2 bases and J by 10 bases, and 15 bases separated the two germline ends. The CDR3 extends over 14 amino acids. This chain's CDR3 is CASSQRGMAGEQFF. The CDR3 DNA sequence: TGTGCCAGCAGCCAACGCGGGATGGCGGGCGAGCAGTTCTTC.

This clonotype has more than one count but fewer than ten. The chain has TRBV20-1 and TRBJ1-4; weak D call: TRBD1 (6 bases). With 5 bases removed from V and 8 bases from J, the gap between germline ends came to 18 bases. The length of the CDR3 is 14 residues. Germline assignment: CDR1 DFQATT and CDR2 SNEGSKA (reference sequence). The DNA of the CDR3 is TGCAGTGCTCAAGGGGGAGGGGGGGGGGAAAAACTGTTTTTT. This codes for CSAQGGGGGEKLFF.

This clonotype was detected a few times. The V gene is TRBV28, the J gene TRBJ2-7, with TRBD2 as a possible D gene (5 bases). The length of the CDR3 is 13 residues. V lost 8 bases and J lost 3, with 14 bases in between. CDR1 is MDHEN and CDR2 is SYDVKM in the germline V gene. Here the CDR3 reads CASRSGLSYEQYF. As DNA, the CDR3 is TGTGCCAGCCGAAGCGGACTTAGCTACGAGCAGTACTTC.

This clonotype was found a few times. The rearrangement links TRBV9 to TRBJ2-1; no clear D gene. The CDR3 consists of 15 residues. Trimming removed 4 bases from V and 0 bases from J, with 11 bases in between. The germline gives CDR1 SGDLS, CDR2 YYNGEE. CDR3 sequence reads: CASSSDESSYNEQFF. DNA of the CDR3: TGTGCCAGCAGCTCAGACGAAAGCTCCTACAATGAGCAGTTCTTC.

A few counts support this clonotype. This chain links TRBV7-9 with TRBJ2-1; 13 bases are shared with TRBD2. J gave up 7 bases and V 5 bases, and 8 bases lay outside the gene matches. The CDR3 is 16 residues long. Germline values: CDR1 SEHNR, CDR2 FQNEAQ (reference sequence). DNA for the CDR3: TGTGCCAGCAGCCCAGGCGGACTAGCGGGAGTAAATGAGCAGTTCTTC. Protein: CASSPGGLAGVNEQFF. The whole variable domain, remainder taken from reference TRBV7-9 and TRBJ2-1, is DTGVSQNPRHKITKRGQNVTFRCDPISEHNRLYWYRQTLGQGPEFLTYFQNEAQLEKSRLLSDRFSAERPKGSFSTLEIQRTEQGDSAMYLCASSPGGLAGVNEQFFGPGTRLTVL.

A note on this clonotype: Given a much more abundant clone one base away, this may be a read error. V usage is TRBV12-3 or TRBV12-4 and J usage is TRBJ1-5; D gene ambiguous. Trimming pared 2 bases from V and 3 bases from J, leaving 11 bases between. This CDR3 comprises 15 residues. CDR3 coding DNA: TGTGCCAGCAGTTTATCACGGGCAAACAATCAGCCCCAGCATTTT. Protein: CASSLSRANNQPQHF.

This clonotype was observed at least ten times. V and J are TRBV3-1 and TRBJ2-3, with D unresolved. Trimming removed 1 base at V and 0 bases at J, with 5 bases between. CDR1 LGHDT and CDR2 YNNKEL come from the germline V gene (reference sequence). The CDR3 totals 14 residues. The chain's CDR3 is CASSQAGSTDTQYF. In DNA form, the CDR3 reads TGTGCCAGCAGCCAAGCAGGAAGCACAGATACGCAGTATTTT.

This clonotype was counted ten times or more. The rearrangement joins TRBV7-2 to TRBJ2-3; D ambiguous. V lost 2 bases, J lost 6 bases, and 9 bases lay in between. This CDR3 is built from 13 residues. The germline V gene has CDR1 SGHTA and CDR2 FQGNSA. The DNA of the CDR3 is TGTGCCAGCAGCTTAAATAAATTGGATACGCAGTATTTT. This translates into CASSLNKLDTQYF.

This clonotype has more than one count but fewer than ten. The rearrangement links TRBV2 to TRBJ2-3; the D is unclear. The germline CDR1 and CDR2 sequences are SNHLY and FYNNEI. The length of the CDR3 is 11 residues. Trimming removed 5 bases from V and 7 bases from J, with 7 bases in between. CDR3 sequence (DNA): TGTGCCAGCAGTCTACAAAATACGCAGTATTTT. This encodes CASSLQNTQYF.

This clonotype came up once. A much larger clone lies a single base off, so this may be a read error. J is TRBJ2-7 and V is TRBV7-9; D is unresolved. V lost 3 bases to trimming and J lost 5 bases, with 11 bases between them. Per the germline V gene, CDR1 is SEHNR and CDR2 is FQNEAQ (reference sequence). This CDR3 comprises 13 residues. In nucleotides, the CDR3 is TGTGCCAGCAGCTTTTATCAGGACCACGAGCAGTACTTC. This gives the protein CASSFYQDHEQYF.